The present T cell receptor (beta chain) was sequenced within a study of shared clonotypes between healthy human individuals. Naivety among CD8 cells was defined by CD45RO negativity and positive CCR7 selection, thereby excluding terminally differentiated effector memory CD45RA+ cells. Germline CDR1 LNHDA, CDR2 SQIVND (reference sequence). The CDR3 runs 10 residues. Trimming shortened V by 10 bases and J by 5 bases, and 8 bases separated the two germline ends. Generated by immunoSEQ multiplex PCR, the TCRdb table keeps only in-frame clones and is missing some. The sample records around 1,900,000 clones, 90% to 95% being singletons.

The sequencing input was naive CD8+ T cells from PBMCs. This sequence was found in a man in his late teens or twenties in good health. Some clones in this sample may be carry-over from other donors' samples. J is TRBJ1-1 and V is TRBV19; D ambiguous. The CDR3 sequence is CATVWTEAFF. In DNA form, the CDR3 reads TGTGCCACAGTTTGGACTGAAGCTTTCTTT.